The 19 T cell receptor beta chains presented below share a single source sample, sequenced in a study of blood T cell repertoires in COVID-19. TCRdb keeps only in-frame clones here, not all; method: immunoSEQ multiplex PCR. Of about 350,000 clones listed, roughly 89% are singletons. Material: peripheral blood. The receptors originated from a woman aged 18-29 years who had recovered from COVID-19.

The chain employs TRBV7-8 and TRBJ2-1; 13 nucleotides agree with TRBD2. From germline, CDR1 is SGHVS and CDR2 FQNEAQ. The J segment lost 4 bases and the V segment lost 3 bases, leaving 3 bases of the junction unmatched. The CDR3 totals 16 residues. CDR3 DNA sequence: TGTGCCAGCAGCTTCCTACTAGCGGGAGGGTACAATGAGCAGTTCTTC. Translating it yields CASSFLLAGGYNEQFF. The whole variable domain, filled in from reference TRBV7-8 and TRBJ2-1, reads GAGVSQSPRYKVAKRGQDVALRCDPISGHVSLFWYQQALGQGPEFLTYFQNEAQLDKSGLPSDRFFAERPEGSVSTLKIQRTQQEDSAVYLCASSFLLAGGYNEQFFGPGTRLTVL.

The chain joins TRBV11-3 to TRBJ2-1; D ambiguous. V dropped 3 bases and J dropped 6 bases, with 6 bases sitting between them. This CDR3 contains 12 residues. Germline V gene data show CDR1 as SGHNT and CDR2 as YENEEA. In DNA, the CDR3 is TGTGCCAGCAGCTTTAACAGCAATGAGCAGTTCTTC. Translating it yields CASSFNSNEQFF. The full variable domain, in which reference TRBV11-3 and TRBJ2-1 provide the parts outside the CDR3, is EAGVVQSPRYKIIEKKQPVAFWCNPISGHNTLYWYLQNLGQGPELLIRYENEEAVDDSQLPKDRFSAERLKGVDSTLKIQPAELGDSAVYLCASSFNSNEQFFGPGTRLTVL.

The CDR3 DNA follows: TGTGCCTGGAGTTTTAAAGCGGGAGTCGAGCAGTACGTC. Translation: CAWSFKAGVEQYV. The V call is TRBV30, the J call TRBJ2-7, with 8 positions matching TRBD2. The CDR3 is 13 amino acids. V lost 2 bases, J lost 6 bases, and 6 bases stayed unmatched. Germline V gene sequence: CDR1 GTSNPN, CDR2 SVGIG (reference sequence).

The chain joins TRBV12-3 or TRBV12-4 to TRBJ1-1; D may be TRBD1 (5 bases). This CDR3 is 11 amino acids long. V lost 5 bases, J lost 12 bases, and 13 bases lay in between. CDR3: CASSEQVIPFF. The CDR3 DNA follows: TGTGCCAGCAGTGAACAGGTGATCCCTTTCTTT.

The chain is built from TRBV7-9 and TRBJ2-5; 8 nucleotides agree with TRBD1. Germline values: CDR1 SEHNR, CDR2 FQNEAQ (reference sequence). The CDR3 totals 14 residues. V dropped 5 bases and J dropped 5; count of bases not matched to a gene: 7. CDR3 nucleotides: TGTGCCAGCAGCCATAGAGGGACAGGTGAGACCCAGTACTTC. Protein sequence: CASSHRGTGETQYF.

V and J are TRBV4-3 and TRBJ2-2; D gene unclear. Germline CDR1 is LGHNA and CDR2 is YSLEER. The CDR3 totals 15 residues. Trimming left V 3 bases short and J 2 bases short, with 10 bases between. In DNA form, the CDR3 reads TGCGCCAGCAGCCACGAAAGGAGAAACACCGGGGAGCTGTTTTTT. Its translation is CASSHERRNTGELFF.

Only a few counts were recorded for this clone. This sequence joins TRBV10-3 and TRBJ2-1, with 7 bases identical to TRBD2. The CDR3 is 13 amino acids. V lost 2 bases to trimming and J lost 6 bases; unmatched junction nucleotides: 1. In germline, CDR1 is ENHRY, CDR2 SYGVKD. Here the CDR3 DNA reads TGTGCCATCAGTGAGGGACTAGGCAATGAGCAGTTCTTC. It translates to CAISEGLGNEQFF.

The chain carries TRBV7-2 and TRBJ1-1; D is possibly TRBD1 (5 bases). V lost 6 bases, J lost 4 bases, and 15 bases lay in between. The CDR3 consists of 14 residues. Per the germline V gene, CDR1 is SGHTA and CDR2 is FQGNSA. The DNA for the CDR3 is TGTGCCAGCAGTATTGGACTGGGGGGCACTGAAGCTTTCTTT. As protein: CASSIGLGGTEAFF.

This sequence joins TRBV12-5 and TRBJ2-1; 10 bases line up with TRBD2. Germline lookup yields CDR1 LGHNT and CDR2 FRNRAP. The CDR3 is 15 residues long. The junction had 9 bases not matched to a gene; V was cut back by 7 bases and J by 6 bases. CDR3 sequence: CASATGLAEINEQFF. CDR3 nucleotides: TGTGCTAGTGCTACTGGACTAGCGGAGATCAATGAGCAGTTCTTC.

This chain connects TRBV3-1 (or the pseudogene TRBV3-2) to TRBJ1-1; the D gene is possibly TRBD1 (6 bases). The germline CDR1 and CDR2 sequences are LGHDT and YNNKEL (reference sequence). Trimming pared 0 bases from V and 10 bases from J, leaving 9 bases between. The CDR3 length is 12 residues. CDR3 nucleotide sequence: TGTGCCAGCAGCCAAGAGGACAGCCGAGCTTTCTTT. Residues: CASSQEDSRAFF.

This sequence joins TRBV4-1 and TRBJ2-1; 9 bases align to TRBD2. Germline-derived CDR1 and CDR2 are MGHRA and YSYEKL. The CDR3 is 21 amino acids. The V segment lost 1 base and the J segment 3 bases; nucleotides outside the gene matches: 19. The CDR3 loop reads CASSQGGASGKEASDYNEQFF. In DNA form, the CDR3 reads TGCGCCAGCAGCCAAGGTGGGGCTAGCGGGAAGGAGGCGTCCGACTACAATGAGCAGTTCTTC.

The V gene is TRBV12-5, the J gene TRBJ1-1, with D unresolved. Germline V gene sequence: CDR1 LGHNT, CDR2 FRNRAP. This CDR3 comprises 13 residues. With 8 bases removed from V and 1 base from J, the gap between germline ends came to 11 bases. The CDR3 DNA reads as TGTGCTAGTACCCGAGGCAGGAACACTGAAGCTTTCTTT. This sequence encodes CASTRGRNTEAFF.

The chain is built from TRBV4-3 and TRBJ1-2, with TRBD1 matching 9 bases. The germline CDR1 and CDR2 sequences are LGHNA and YSLEER. The CDR3 runs 17 residues. V shed 0 bases and J 3 bases; nucleotides not matched to a gene: 8. The CDR3 DNA reads TGCGCCAGCAGCCAAGATCGACTACAGGGGGCCCACTATGGCTACACCTTC. Protein product: CASSQDRLQGAHYGYTF.

The chain has TRBV3-1 (or the pseudogene TRBV3-2) and TRBJ1-1; no reliable D call. Germline CDR1 reads LGHDT; CDR2 reads YNNKEL (reference sequence). Deletions cut 5 bases from V and 6 bases from J, with 7 bases between. The CDR3 spans 11 residues. This CDR3 reads CASSVGAEAFF. The CDR3 DNA sequence: TGTGCCAGCAGCGTTGGAGCTGAAGCTTTCTTT.

The chain joins TRBV19 to TRBJ1-5; D remains unclear. Trimming cost V 6 bases and J 4 bases, with 4 bases left between them. CDR3 length: 11 residues. Germline V gene data show CDR1 as LNHDA and CDR2 as SQIVND (reference sequence). The CDR3 DNA is TGTGCCAGTAGCAATAATCAGCCCCAGCATTTT. This gives the protein CASSNNQPQHF.

The genes are TRBV6-2 or TRBV6-3 and TRBJ2-3; 8 nucleotides align to TRBD2. This CDR3 spans 16 amino acids. Per germline, CDR1 MNHEY and CDR2 SVGEGT. V lost 5 bases, J lost 1 base, and 8 bases stayed unmatched. The CDR3 spells CASSLPSGLGTDTQYF. The CDR3 nucleotides are TGTGCCAGCAGTCTACCCTCGGGACTAGGCACAGATACGCAGTATTTT.

The chain employs TRBV7-2 and TRBJ1-1, with unresolved D. The ends were cut back, 6 bases at V and 2 bases at J, with 13 bases in the middle. The CDR3 is 14 residues long. Germline CDR1 reads SGHTA; CDR2 reads FQGNSA. The CDR3 reads CASSSGLSNTEAFF. The CDR3 DNA is TGTGCCAGCAGTTCTGGACTGAGTAACACTGAAGCTTTCTTT.

This clone was recorded once. This chain uses TRBV19 with TRBJ1-2, with TRBD1 matching over 8 bases. The ends lost 7 bases at V and 7 bases at J; junction bases unmatched: 8. The germline gives CDR1 LNHDA, CDR2 SQIVND (reference sequence). The CDR3 loop spans 13 amino acids. CDR3 sequence: CASTDRGRGGYTF. The CDR3 DNA sequence: TGTGCCAGTACCGACAGGGGTCGGGGTGGCTACACCTTC.

The V call is TRBV10-3, the J call TRBJ2-1; TRBD2 agrees at 9 bases. CDR1 is ENHRY, CDR2 SYGVKD, per germline. The CDR3 has 17 amino acids. J gave up 0 bases and V 0 bases, and 3 bases lay outside the gene matches. The CDR3, as DNA: TGTGCCATCAGTGAGTCGCTAGCGGGGAGCTCCTACAATGAGCAGTTCTTC. This encodes CAISESLAGSSYNEQFF.